The 9 T cell receptor beta chains listed next were all sequenced from one sample in a study of shared clonotypes between healthy human individuals. Clones were sequenced by immunoSEQ multiplex PCR, and TCRdb holds only the in-frame ones, with some missing. The data contain just over 2,000,000 clones, about 95% of them singletons. Naive CD8 cells were CD45RO-negative, positively selected for CCR7, excluding terminally differentiated effector memory CD45RA+ cells. The sample consisted of naive CD8+ T cells sorted from blood. All receptors come from a man in his late teens or twenties in good health.

The chain uses TRBV4-3 and TRBJ2-4, with 8 bases that match TRBD2. Germline V gene data show CDR1 as LGHNA and CDR2 as YSLEER. This CDR3 has 17 residues. Trimming removed 4 bases from V and 5 bases from J; junction bases left unmatched: 13. CDR3 protein: CASSPAPPGGTENIQYF. DNA for the CDR3: TGCGCCAGCAGCCCGGCCCCCCCGGGAGGGACGGAAAACATTCAGTACTTC.

The chain combines TRBV9 with TRBJ1-1, with a tentative D call TRBD1 (5 bases). The V and J ends lost 3 bases and 2 bases respectively, with 8 bases between them. Germline-derived CDR1 and CDR2 are SGDLS and YYNGEE. The CDR3 runs 13 residues. In nucleotides, the CDR3 is TGTGCCAGCAGCGCACAGGTCAACACTGAAGCTTTCTTT. It translates to CASSAQVNTEAFF. The full variable domain, with the rest looked up from reference TRBV9 and TRBJ1-1, is DSGVTQTPKHLITATGQRVTLRCSPRSGDLSVYWYQQSLDQGLQFLIQYYNGEERAKGNILERFSAQQFPDLHSELNLSSLELGDSALYFCASSAQVNTEAFFGQGTRLTVV.

The chain carries TRBV7-9 and TRBJ1-2; D ambiguous. Germline CDR1 SEHNR, CDR2 FQNEAQ (reference sequence). V dropped 3 bases and J dropped 1 base, with 9 bases sitting between them. The CDR3 has 14 amino acids. The CDR3 sequence: CASSFRPDNYGYTF. As DNA, the CDR3 is TGTGCCAGCAGCTTTCGTCCGGATAACTATGGCTACACCTTC.

The chain employs TRBV7-9 and TRBJ1-1; a weak D match, TRBD1 (5 bases). Trimming left V 1 base short and J 5 bases short, with 11 bases between. The CDR3 has 14 residues. Germline CDR1 is SEHNR and CDR2 is FQNEAQ (reference sequence). CDR3 bases: TGTGCCAGCAGCTTAGTGTTAGAGGGGACTGAAGCTTTCTTT. Protein: CASSLVLEGTEAFF.

V usage is TRBV7-9 and J usage is TRBJ1-2; D possibly corresponds to TRBD1 (5 bases). The ends were cut back, 6 bases at V and 5 bases at J, with 16 bases in the middle. CDR1 and CDR2 from the germline V gene are SEHNR and FQNEAQ (reference sequence). The CDR3 has 14 residues. CDR3 DNA sequence: TGTGCCAGCAGTTTTACTGGGACTTTTTATGGCTACACCTTC. Protein product: CASSFTGTFYGYTF.

Comment on this clone: Within the sample, other DNA sequences also encode this same CDR3. This rearrangement joins TRBV9 to TRBJ2-7; 7 nucleotides align to TRBD1. The CDR3 sequence is 15 residues long. Germline V CDR1 and CDR2: SGDLS, YYNGEE. With 0 bases clipped from V and 0 bases from J, the junction kept 3 bases outside the gene matches. CDR3 residues: CASSVDGTASYEQYF. CDR3 nucleotide sequence: TGTGCCAGCAGCGTAGACGGGACAGCCTCCTACGAGCAGTACTTC.

This chain connects TRBV5-6 to TRBJ2-1; D is undetermined. The CDR3 extends over 12 amino acids. Trimming cost V 3 bases and J 8 bases, with 9 bases left between them. From germline, CDR1 is SGHDT and CDR2 YYEEEE. The CDR3 DNA sequence: TGTGCCAGCAGCTACTATTTCGATGAGCAGTTCTTC. Amino acids: CASSYYFDEQFF.

This clone was observed once. J is TRBJ2-7 and V is TRBV27; D call uncertain. CDR3 length equals 16 residues. V was shortened by 0 bases and J by 5 bases, with 17 bases between the two germline ends. Per the germline V gene, CDR1 is MNHEY and CDR2 is SMNVEV (reference sequence). CDR3 in DNA: TGTGCCAGCAGTTTATCCACAGTGGCAGCCATTCACGAGCAGTACTTC. This gives the protein CASSLSTVAAIHEQYF.

A note on this clone: The same CDR3 arises from other DNA sequences in this sample as well. CDR3 bases: TGTGCCAGTAGTGACGGTCCCTACGAGCAGTACTTC. It yields the protein CASSDGPYEQYF. The chain couples TRBV19 to TRBJ2-7, with unresolved D. The germline gives CDR1 LNHDA, CDR2 SQIVND (reference sequence). V gave up 5 bases and J gave up 2 bases, with 7 bases separating them. This CDR3 is 12 amino acids long.